This TCR beta chain was retrieved from a study of blood T cell repertoires in COVID-19. Profiled with immunoSEQ multiplex PCR; TCRdb holds only in-frame clones, not every one. This sample has 200,000 to 300,000 clones; roughly 80% occur once, and the top ten carry around 4.2%. The germline gives CDR1 MNHEY, CDR2 SVGAGI. The ends were cut back, 6 bases at V and 0 bases at J, with 13 bases in the middle. The CDR3 length is 15 residues. The source material was peripheral blood. This receptor was taken from a man between 60 and 75 years old with acute or convalescent COVID-19. The chain has TRBV6-5 and TRBJ2-3; D is possibly TRBD2 (5 bases). DNA for the CDR3: TGTGCCAGCAGACTAGGGCCAACTAGCACAGATACGCAGTATTTT. This sequence encodes CASRLGPTSTDTQYF.